These 14 T cell receptor beta chains share one sample of origin, sequenced in a study of blood T cell repertoires in COVID-19. The table came from immunoSEQ multiplex PCR; TCRdb's copy has only in-frame clones and leaves some out. This sample has about 270,000 clones, with roughly 80% found just once. Sequenced material: peripheral blood. Source of these receptors: a woman aged 45-65 years with active or convalescent COVID-19.

This clone appeared a single time. The rearrangement links TRBV28 to TRBJ2-1; tentative D call: TRBD1 (5 bases). The CDR3 is 14 residues long. Trimming shortened V by 10 bases and J by 2 bases, and 15 bases separated the two germline ends. Germline loops: CDR1 MDHEN, CDR2 SYDVKM. The CDR3 DNA reads TGTGCCACGTTTTGGGGCGGAACCTACAATGAGCAGTTCTTC. Translating gives CATFWGGTYNEQFF.

The CDR3 DNA sequence: TGTGCCTCGCAGGGACTAGTCCACAATGAGCAGTTCTTC. Translated: CASQGLVHNEQFF. The chain couples TRBV30 to TRBJ2-1; 8 bases match TRBD2. Losses at the gene ends were 7 bases for V and 5 bases for J; bases not matched to a gene: 7. The CDR3 length is 13 residues. CDR1 is GTSNPN, CDR2 SVGIG, per germline (reference sequence).

The chain has TRBV10-3 and TRBJ1-4; weak D call: TRBD1 (5 bases). CDR3 size: 15 residues. Trimming pared 8 bases from V and 4 bases from J, leaving 17 bases between. CDR1 is ENHRY, CDR2 SYGVKD, per germline. CDR3 sequence reads: CAISPGGIGNEKLFF. The CDR3 region has the DNA TGTGCCATCTCCCCCGGGGGGATAGGTAATGAAAAACTGTTTTTT.

This sequence joins TRBV9 and TRBJ2-3; 9 bases map to TRBD1. This CDR3 spans 17 amino acids. Looked up from germline, CDR1 is SGDLS and CDR2 is YYNGEE. Trimming removed 4 bases from V and 8 bases from J; junction bases left unmatched: 17. The DNA for the CDR3 is TGTGCCAGCAGCCCCCGGTTAACAGGGGGCGGCGAGGGTACGCAGTATTTT. It specifies CASSPRLTGGGEGTQYF.

The J gene is TRBJ2-7, the V gene TRBV14, with a tentative D call TRBD2 (5 bases). The CDR3 is 14 residues long. Deletions cut 5 bases from V and 6 bases from J, with 17 bases between. The germline V gene has CDR1 SGHDN and CDR2 FVKESK. In DNA form, the CDR3 reads TGTGCCAGCAGCAACTGGGGAACTAGAGGCGAGCAGTACTTC. Its translation is CASSNWGTRGEQYF.

This clone was seen only once. The chain recombines TRBV7-8 with TRBJ2-7, with 11 positions matching TRBD2. The CDR3 loop spans 15 amino acids. J gave up 2 bases and V 4 bases, and 4 bases lay outside the gene matches. Germline V gives CDR1 SGHVS, CDR2 FQNEAQ. The CDR3 region is CASSSLAGGPYEQYF. The CDR3, as DNA: TGTGCCAGCAGCTCCCTAGCGGGAGGACCCTACGAGCAGTACTTC. The complete variable domain, with remaining parts taken from reference TRBV7-8 and TRBJ2-7, reads GAGVSQSPRYKVAKRGQDVALRCDPISGHVSLFWYQQALGQGPEFLTYFQNEAQLDKSGLPSDRFFAERPEGSVSTLKIQRTQQEDSAVYLCASSSLAGGPYEQYFGPGTRLTVT.

J is TRBJ2-5 and V is TRBV2; TRBD2 matches at 13 bases. The trim removed 9 bases at V and 4 bases at J, leaving 5 bases unmatched. Germline loops: CDR1 SNHLY, CDR2 FYNNEI. The CDR3 has 14 residues. CDR3 in amino acids: CARTSGRARETQYF. CDR3 coding DNA: TGTGCCAGAACTAGCGGGAGGGCCAGAGAGACCCAGTACTTC.

The J gene is TRBJ1-5, the V gene TRBV6-5, with TRBD1 identical over 9 bases. The V gene end was trimmed by 10 bases and the J gene end by 6 bases; junction bases not matched to a gene: 7. The germline V gene has CDR1 MNHEY and CDR2 SVGAGI. CDR3 length: 13 amino acids. The CDR3 sequence is CATGQGTGQPQHF. Written as DNA, the CDR3 is TGTGCCACAGGACAGGGGACGGGTCAGCCCCAGCATTTT.

The chain couples TRBV25-1 to TRBJ2-7; 14 bases are a match to TRBD2. This CDR3 region has 16 residues. V was clipped by 1 base and J by 4 bases; unmatched bases: 3. Germline CDR1 MGHDK, CDR2 SYGVNS. CDR3 region: CASSEWGTSGSYEQYF. As DNA, the CDR3 is TGTGCCAGCAGTGAATGGGGGACTAGCGGGAGTTACGAGCAGTACTTC.

This chain uses TRBV7-2 with TRBJ2-1, with 12 nucleotides matching TRBD2. The germline CDR1 and CDR2 sequences are SGHTA and FQGNSA. V dropped 5 bases and J dropped 9; count of bases not matched to a gene: 11. This CDR3 has 16 residues. The CDR3 DNA is TGTGCCAGCAGCCCAGTCCTAGCGGGAGGGCGTAGTGAGCAGTTCTTC. It encodes CASSPVLAGGRSEQFF. The full variable domain, in which reference TRBV7-2 and TRBJ2-1 provide the parts outside the CDR3, is GAGVSQSPSNKVTEKGKDVELRCDPISGHTALYWYRQSLGQGLEFLIYFQGNSAPDKSGLPSDRFSAERTGGSVSTLTIQRTQQEDSAVYLCASSPVLAGGRSEQFFGPGTRLTVL.

This clone was observed a handful of times. V gene TRBV4-2 combines with J gene TRBJ1-4; TRBD1 matches 7 bases. The CDR3 loop spans 15 amino acids. Per the germline V gene, CDR1 is LGHNA and CDR2 is YNFKEQ. V shed 2 bases and J 5 bases; nucleotides not matched to a gene: 5. The CDR3 nucleotides are TGTGCCAGCAGCCAACTGGACAGGAGAAATGAAAAACTGTTTTTT. Protein sequence: CASSQLDRRNEKLFF.

The chain carries TRBV11-2 and TRBJ1-1, with D tentatively TRBD1 (5 bases). The CDR3 spans 13 residues. The V gene lost 2 bases and the J gene lost 1 base, with 5 bases spanning the gap. Germline CDR1 reads SGHAT; CDR2 reads FQNNGV. CDR3 loop: CASSLTGNTEAFF. The CDR3 DNA sequence: TGTGCCAGCAGCTTAACAGGGAACACTGAAGCTTTCTTT.

The gene calls are TRBV5-4 and TRBJ2-7; D is possibly TRBD1 (5 bases). The CDR3 covers 12 residues. The germline gives CDR1 SGHNT, CDR2 YYREEE (reference sequence). V was trimmed by 2 bases and J by 3 bases, leaving 6 bases between them. CDR3 DNA sequence: TGTGCCAGCAGCTTTCAGGGCTACGAGCAGTACTTC. Amino acids: CASSFQGYEQYF.

CDR3 coding DNA: TGTGCCAGTAGTATAGATCCTCCAGGAAATCAGCCCCAGCATTTT. Translating gives CASSIDPPGNQPQHF. This sequence joins TRBV19 and TRBJ1-5; D gene unclear. Germline V CDR1 and CDR2: LNHDA, SQIVND (reference sequence). V dropped 0 bases and J dropped 4 bases, with 10 bases sitting between them. CDR3 length: 15 residues.